The 23 T cell receptor beta chains reported below all come from one sample, sequenced in a study of blood T cell repertoires in COVID-19. Sequencing used immunoSEQ multiplex PCR; TCRdb keeps in-frame clones, though not all of them. The sample lists 190,000 or so clones; more than 85% were seen once. The sequenced sample consisted of peripheral blood. These receptors were obtained from a man between 35 and 55 years old with active or convalescent COVID-19.

The J gene is TRBJ2-1, the V gene TRBV5-6; TRBD2 aligns across 11 bases. Germline-derived CDR1 and CDR2 are SGHDT and YYEEEE. CDR3 length: 17 residues. V dropped 4 bases and J dropped 2; count of bases not matched to a gene: 8. This chain's CDR3 is CASSPPGLAAPYNEQFF. The CDR3 DNA reads TGTGCCAGCAGCCCGCCGGGACTAGCGGCCCCCTACAATGAGCAGTTCTTC.

The genes are TRBV5-1 and TRBJ1-5; D remains unclear. Looked up from germline, CDR1 is SGHRS and CDR2 is YFSETQ. The CDR3 has 14 residues. Deletions cut 0 bases from V and 5 bases from J, with 9 bases between. Here the CDR3 reads CASSLDSFDQPQHF. In nucleotides, the CDR3 is TGCGCCAGCAGCTTGGACAGTTTCGATCAGCCCCAGCATTTT. Drawing the rest from reference TRBV5-1 and TRBJ1-5, the complete variable domain is KAGVTQTPRYLIKTRGQQVTLSCSPISGHRSVSWYQQTPGQGLQFLFEYFSETQRNKGNFPGRFSGRQFSNSRSEMNVSTLELGDSALYLCASSLDSFDQPQHFGDGTRLSIL.

In the case of this clone: One end of the junction varies from germline; a read error may be responsible. The rearrangement links TRBV28 to TRBJ2-4, with D maybe TRBD2 (5 bases). Germline CDR1 is MDHEN and CDR2 is SYDVKM. The CDR3 loop spans 12 amino acids. DNA for the CDR3: TGTGCCACTTCGGACTCAAAAAGCATTCAGTACTTC. Its protein product is CATSDSKSIQYF. Full variable domain (remainder filled in from reference TRBV28 and TRBJ2-4): DVKVTQSSRYLVKRTGEKVFLECVQDMDHENMFWYRQDPGLGLRLIYFSYDVKMKEKGDIPEGYSVSREKKERFSLILESASTNQTSMYLCATSDSKSIQYFGAGTRLSVL.

V gene TRBV6-5 combines with J gene TRBJ2-5; 10 bases are shared with TRBD1. Trimming removed 8 bases from V and 2 bases from J; junction bases left unmatched: 8. The germline gives CDR1 MNHEY, CDR2 SVGAGI. The CDR3 has 15 amino acids. The CDR3 DNA reads as TGTGCCAGCCGGGTGGGACAGGGGTCGCAAGAGACCCAGTACTTC. Its protein is CASRVGQGSQETQYF.

This clone came up once. The chain has TRBV23-1 and TRBJ1-6; 9 positions agree with TRBD1. TRBV23-1 is placed among ORFs of uncertain function. J gave up 7 bases and V 3 bases, and 10 bases lay outside the gene matches. CDR3 size: 17 residues. The CDR3 is CASSHPRTGETNSPLHF. In nucleotides, the CDR3 is TGCGCCAGCAGTCATCCCCGGACAGGGGAAACCAATTCACCCCTCCACTTT.

The CDR3: CASSLRGGGGTNTEAFF. In DNA, the CDR3 is TGCGCCAGCAGCTTGAGGGGCGGCGGGGGGACGAACACTGAAGCTTTCTTT. The chain carries TRBV5-1 and TRBJ1-1, with a possible D match to TRBD1 (5 bases). The germline gives CDR1 SGHRS, CDR2 YFSETQ. This CDR3 is built from 17 residues. V lost 1 base, J lost 1 base, and 17 bases lay in between.

The rearrangement uses TRBV5-8 and TRBJ2-3; D perhaps matches TRBD1 (8 bases). Germline-derived CDR1 and CDR2 are SGHTS and YDEGEE. This CDR3 has 15 residues. V lost 2 bases, J lost 3 bases, and 13 bases lay in between. The CDR3 region is CASSLTGGGTDTQYF. The DNA of the CDR3 is TGTGCCAGCAGCTTAACAGGGGGGGGGACAGATACGCAGTATTTT.

The genes are TRBV14 and TRBJ1-5; the D gene is possibly TRBD1 (6 bases). This CDR3 comprises 19 residues. Germline values: CDR1 SGHDN, CDR2 FVKESK. V lost 8 bases to trimming and J lost 0 bases, with 26 bases between them. The CDR3 coding sequence is TGTGCCAGCCCCGACCCTTCGTTCCGGGACAACTTTAGCAATCAGCCCCAGCATTTT. Amino acids: CASPDPSFRDNFSNQPQHF.

V is TRBV5-4 and J is TRBJ1-2; D remains unclear. The CDR3 is 15 amino acids. V lost 3 bases to trimming and J lost 1 base, with 13 bases between them. The germline gives CDR1 SGHNT, CDR2 YYREEE (reference sequence). This chain's CDR3 is CASSSFRFRNYGYTF. The CDR3 DNA sequence: TGTGCCAGCAGCTCCTTCAGATTTCGTAACTATGGCTACACCTTC.

The chain has TRBV28 and TRBJ1-6; 9 nucleotides line up with TRBD1. The trim removed 7 bases at V and 10 bases at J, leaving 8 bases unmatched. The germline V gene has CDR1 MDHEN and CDR2 SYDVKM. CDR3 length: 14 residues. Written as DNA, the CDR3 is TGTGCCAGCACCCCGGGACAGGGATACTCACCCCTCCACTTT. It is translated as CASTPGQGYSPLHF.

With regard to this clone: Additional DNA sequences in this sample encode the identical CDR3. The rearrangement joins TRBV5-1 to TRBJ1-6, with D unclear. Trimming pared 0 bases from V and 7 bases from J, leaving 8 bases between. CDR3 length: 14 residues. Germline lookup yields CDR1 SGHRS and CDR2 YFSETQ. CDR3 nucleotide sequence: TGCGCCAGCAGCTTGGTTTCCGGGAATTCACCCCTCCACTTT. Its translation is CASSLVSGNSPLHF.

CDR3 nucleotide sequence: TGCGCCAGCAGCTTGGCTCCAGATCAGCCCCAGCATTTT. Protein product: CASSLAPDQPQHF. The rearrangement joins TRBV5-1 to TRBJ1-5, with D unclear. Germline V gene data show CDR1 as SGHRS and CDR2 as YFSETQ. The CDR3 sequence is 13 residues long. V gave up 0 bases and J gave up 5 bases, with 6 bases separating them.

The chain combines TRBV5-4 with TRBJ2-1; D uncertain. Germline V lookup: CDR1 SGHNT, CDR2 YYREEE (reference sequence). This CDR3 region has 16 residues. With 0 bases removed from V and 0 bases from J, the gap between germline ends came to 10 bases. The CDR3 DNA reads as TGTGCCAGCAGCTTGGCAGAGTACAGCTCCTACAATGAGCAGTTCTTC. It codes for CASSLAEYSSYNEQFF.

The J gene is TRBJ2-3, the V gene TRBV4-1, with D maybe TRBD1 (6 bases). CDR1 is MGHRA and CDR2 is YSYEKL in the germline V gene. The CDR3 is 15 residues long. Deletions cut 6 bases from V and 1 base from J, with 14 bases between. CDR3 sequence (DNA): TGCGCCAGCAGTCTGGGGGCCTCAGGCACAGATACGCAGTATTTT. Residues: CASSLGASGTDTQYF.

The chain combines TRBV19 with TRBJ2-2; 8 nucleotides agree with TRBD2. V shed 7 bases, J shed 6 bases, and the junction held 10 bases outside the gene matches. Germline V gives CDR1 LNHDA, CDR2 SQIVND (reference sequence). CDR3 size: 15 residues. CDR3 sequence reads: CASNPTGGPPGELFF. In nucleotides, the CDR3 is TGTGCCAGTAACCCAACGGGGGGGCCACCCGGGGAGCTGTTTTTT. The full variable domain, rest sourced from reference TRBV19 and TRBJ2-2, is DGGITQSPKYLFRKEGQNVTLSCEQNLNHDAMYWYRQDPGQGLRLIYYSQIVNDFQKGDIAEGYSVSREKKESFPLTVTSAQKNPTAFYLCASNPTGGPPGELFFGEGSRLTVL.

This chain uses TRBV6-2 or TRBV6-3 with TRBJ2-2, with TRBD2 matching 11 bases. The ends lost 7 bases at V and 0 bases at J; junction bases unmatched: 7. This CDR3 is 17 amino acids long. Germline lookup yields CDR1 MNHEY and CDR2 SVGEGT. Here the CDR3 DNA reads TGTGCCAGCACCCCCGTAGCGGGGGGGCCGAACACCGGGGAGCTGTTTTTT. Translating it yields CASTPVAGGPNTGELFF.

This clone has more than one count but fewer than ten. This chain joins TRBV9 and TRBJ2-1, with D hard to call. CDR1 and CDR2 (germline): SGDLS, YYNGEE. The CDR3 covers 14 residues. Trimming shortened V by 1 base and J by 0 bases, and 5 bases separated the two germline ends. CDR3 sequence reads: CASSVISSYNEQFF. The CDR3 DNA is TGTGCCAGCAGCGTAATCAGCTCCTACAATGAGCAGTTCTTC.

The chain carries TRBV5-1 and TRBJ2-4, with TRBD1 matching 8 bases. Germline loops: CDR1 SGHRS, CDR2 YFSETQ. V was clipped by 5 bases and J by 6 bases; unmatched bases: 4. This CDR3 is built from 13 residues. CDR3 sequence reads: CASSTGTGNIQYF. DNA of the CDR3: TGCGCCAGCAGTACCGGGACAGGAAACATTCAGTACTTC.

The chain carries TRBV6-2 or TRBV6-3 and TRBJ2-3; 11 nucleotides match TRBD2. Germline loops: CDR1 MNHEY, CDR2 SVGEGT. The ends lost 5 bases at V and 2 bases at J; junction bases unmatched: 9. This CDR3 is built from 17 residues. The CDR3 spells CASSTLLAGVDTDTQYF. The CDR3 DNA reads as TGTGCCAGCAGTACGTTACTAGCGGGGGTGGACACAGATACGCAGTATTTT.

The V gene is TRBV19, the J gene TRBJ1-1; D unresolved. Germline CDR1 is LNHDA and CDR2 is SQIVND (reference sequence). The CDR3 totals 13 residues. The germline V and J ends were trimmed by 1 base and 3 bases, with 6 bases remaining between them. The CDR3 coding sequence is TGTGCCAGTAGTATAGCGGGTTACACTGAAGCTTTCTTT. Translated, it gives CASSIAGYTEAFF.

This chain joins TRBV6-6 and TRBJ1-6; maybe TRBD1 (6 bases). This CDR3 comprises 16 residues. Germline V CDR1 and CDR2: MNHNY, SVGAGI (reference sequence). V lost 3 bases, J lost 6 bases, and 15 bases lay in between. The DNA of the CDR3 is TGTGCCAGCAGTTATTTTGCCGGACAGAGTAATTCACCCCTCCACTTT. It encodes CASSYFAGQSNSPLHF.

The chain has TRBV29-1 and TRBJ2-3; D remains unclear. The germline gives CDR1 SQVTM, CDR2 ANQGSEA. The CDR3 is 15 amino acids. Trimming left V 3 bases short and J 4 bases short, with 17 bases between. The CDR3 region is CSVEAAEPRADTQYF. CDR3 nucleotides: TGCAGCGTTGAGGCGGCAGAACCCCGGGCAGATACGCAGTATTTT.

The chain has TRBV4-2 and TRBJ1-2; D is possibly TRBD1 (6 bases). CDR1 LGHNA and CDR2 YNFKEQ come from the germline V gene. Trimming pared 0 bases from V and 4 bases from J, leaving 9 bases between. The CDR3 length is 14 residues. This CDR3 is CASSQDWDTYGYTF. The CDR3 DNA follows: TGTGCCAGCAGCCAAGATTGGGACACCTATGGCTACACCTTC.